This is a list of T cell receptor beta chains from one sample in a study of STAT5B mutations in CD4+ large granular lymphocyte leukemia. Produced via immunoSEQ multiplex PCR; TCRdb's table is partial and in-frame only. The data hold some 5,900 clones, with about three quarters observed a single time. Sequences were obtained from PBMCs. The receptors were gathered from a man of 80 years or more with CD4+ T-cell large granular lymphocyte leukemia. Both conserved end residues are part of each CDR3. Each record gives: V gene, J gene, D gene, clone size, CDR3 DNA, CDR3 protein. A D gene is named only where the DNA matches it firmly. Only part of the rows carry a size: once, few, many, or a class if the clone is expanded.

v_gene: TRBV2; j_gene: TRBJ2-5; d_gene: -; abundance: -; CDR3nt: TGTGCCAGTACAGGAAGGACGGACCTGGGGGAGACCCAGTACTTC; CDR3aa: CASTGRTDLGETQYF
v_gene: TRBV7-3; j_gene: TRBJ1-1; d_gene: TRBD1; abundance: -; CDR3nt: TGTGCCAGCAGTCCCGACAGGGTTACTGAAGCTTTCTTT; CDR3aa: CASSPDRVTEAFF
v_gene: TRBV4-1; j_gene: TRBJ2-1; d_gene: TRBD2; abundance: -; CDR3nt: TGCGCCAGCAGCCAAGAGGCTAGCGGGAGATTCTCCTACAATGAGCAGTTCTTC; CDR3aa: CASSQEASGRFSYNEQFF
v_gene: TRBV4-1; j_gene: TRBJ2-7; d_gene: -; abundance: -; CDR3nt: TGCGCCAGCAGCCAAGAACAACCCCTCGGCTACGAGCAGTACTTC; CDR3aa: CASSQEQPLGYEQYF
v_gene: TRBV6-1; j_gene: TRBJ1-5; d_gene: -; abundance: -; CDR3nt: TGTGCCAGCATATGGACTGCCGATAGCAATCAGCCCCAGCATTTT; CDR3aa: CASIWTADSNQPQHF
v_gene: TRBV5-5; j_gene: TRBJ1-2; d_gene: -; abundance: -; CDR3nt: TGTGCCAGCAGCCACCGGGACAACTATGGCTACACCTTC; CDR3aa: CASSHRDNYGYTF
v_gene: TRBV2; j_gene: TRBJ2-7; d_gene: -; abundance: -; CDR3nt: TGTGCCAGCAGAGCAACAACAGGTTCCTTGGGCTTCTACGAGCAGTACTTC; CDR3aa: CASRATTGSLGFYEQYF
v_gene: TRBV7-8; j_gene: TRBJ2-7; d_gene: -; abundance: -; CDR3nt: TGTGCCAGCAGCCAAGCCTCTGGAGGGGGCCTTTCCTACGAGCAGTACTTC; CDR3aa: CASSQASGGGLSYEQYF
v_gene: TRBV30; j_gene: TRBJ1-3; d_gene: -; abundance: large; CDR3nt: TGTGCTCACCGGGACCGCGGCTCTGGAAACACCATATATTTT; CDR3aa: CAHRDRGSGNTIYF
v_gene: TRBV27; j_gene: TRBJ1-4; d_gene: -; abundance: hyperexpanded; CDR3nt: TGTGCCAGCAGTTTCTTCGGTTCAGGAACTAATGAAAAACTGTTTTTT; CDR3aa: CASSFFGSGTNEKLFF
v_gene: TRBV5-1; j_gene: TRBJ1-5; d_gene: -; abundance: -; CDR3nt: TGCGCCAGCAGCTTGGAAGGAGGCAATCAGCCCCAGCATTTT; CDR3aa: CASSLEGGNQPQHF
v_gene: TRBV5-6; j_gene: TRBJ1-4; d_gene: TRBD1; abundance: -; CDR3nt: TGTGCCAGCAGCACGGCAACAGGGGGGATAACTGAAAAACTGTTTTTT; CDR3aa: CASSTATGGITEKLFF
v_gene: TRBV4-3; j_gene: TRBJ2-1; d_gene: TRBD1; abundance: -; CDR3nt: TGCGCCAGCAGCCGAGGGACAGGGGCATCTAATGAGCAGTTCTTC; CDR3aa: CASSRGTGASNEQFF
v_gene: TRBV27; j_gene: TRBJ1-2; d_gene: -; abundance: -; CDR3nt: TGTGCCAGCAGGACTCCGGGACACGGCTACACCTTC; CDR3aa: CASRTPGHGYTF
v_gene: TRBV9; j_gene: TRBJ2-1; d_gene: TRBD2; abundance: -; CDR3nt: TGTGCCAGCAGCGCGCTTCCCTCGGCCTCCGGGGAGGGGAATGAGCAGTTCTTC; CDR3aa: CASSALPSASGEGNEQFF
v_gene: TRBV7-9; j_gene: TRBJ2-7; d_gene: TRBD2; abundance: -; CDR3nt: TGTGCCTCCCTGGGGGGGGTTTCCTACGAGCAGTACTTC; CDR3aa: CASLGGVSYEQYF